Listed below are T cell receptor beta chains from one sample, sequenced in a study of cytomegalovirus exposure and HLA in healthy donors. Assay: immunoSEQ multiplex PCR; the TCRdb copy retains only in-frame clones and omits some. The table has tens of thousands of clones, roughly 76% seen once; the top ten hold approximately 6.8%. The sequencing input was PBMCs. The receptors originated from a man aged 25-45 years in good health and CMV-seronegative. CDR3s include the opening cysteine and the closing phenylalanine or tryptophan. The order of the fields is D gene, V gene, clone size, J gene, CDR3 length, CDR3 DNA, CDR3 protein. The D gene is left open where the match is weak. Some rows have no size entry. The others give once, few or many, or a class for an expanded clone.

d_call: -
v_call: TRBV14
clone_size: few
j_call: TRBJ2-1
cdr3_length: 14
cdr3_nt: TGTGCCAGCAGCCAAGTTTACGGAGGTGGGGAGCAGTTCTTC
cdr3_aa: CASSQVYGGGEQFF

d_call: -
v_call: TRBV29-1
clone_size: -
j_call: TRBJ1-2
cdr3_length: 11
cdr3_nt: TGCAGCGTTTCACGGGGCTATGGCTACACCTTC
cdr3_aa: CSVSRGYGYTF

d_call: -
v_call: TRBV29-1
clone_size: few
j_call: TRBJ2-3
cdr3_length: 11
cdr3_nt: TGCAGCGTTGACCTACAGGATACGCAGTATTTT
cdr3_aa: CSVDLQDTQYF

d_call: -
v_call: TRBV6-5
clone_size: -
j_call: TRBJ1-4
cdr3_length: 15
cdr3_nt: TGTGCCAGCAGTCACAGCGACAGGTCTAATGAAAAACTGTTTTTT
cdr3_aa: CASSHSDRSNEKLFF

d_call: -
v_call: TRBV6-4
clone_size: -
j_call: TRBJ1-4
cdr3_length: 15
cdr3_nt: TGTGCCAGCAGTGACTCGTACCCTAACGCTGGAAAACTGTTTTTT
cdr3_aa: CASSDSYPNAGKLFF

d_call: TRBD1
v_call: TRBV28
clone_size: -
j_call: TRBJ1-1
cdr3_length: 16
cdr3_nt: TGTGCCAGCAGTTCCCGACAGGGAGGATCGATGGCTGAAGCTTTCTTT
cdr3_aa: CASSSRQGGSMAEAFF

d_call: -
v_call: TRBV5-4
clone_size: once
j_call: TRBJ1-1
cdr3_length: 15
cdr3_nt: TGTGCCAGCAGCTTGGCCGCGGGGACGAACACTGAAGCTTTCTTT
cdr3_aa: CASSLAAGTNTEAFF

d_call: TRBD2
v_call: TRBV19
clone_size: -
j_call: TRBJ2-6
cdr3_length: 19
cdr3_nt: TGTGCCAGTAGTATATTGACATGGCGGACTAGCGATGGGGCCAACGTCCTGACTTTC
cdr3_aa: CASSILTWRTSDGANVLTF

d_call: TRBD1
v_call: TRBV30
clone_size: -
j_call: TRBJ1-1
cdr3_length: 12
cdr3_nt: TGTGCCTGGCGACAGGGTGTAGCTGAAGCTTTCTTT
cdr3_aa: CAWRQGVAEAFF

d_call: -
v_call: TRBV19
clone_size: -
j_call: TRBJ1-5
cdr3_length: 13
cdr3_nt: TGTGCCAGTAGTATCGGAGTTGCCCAGCCCCAGCATTTT
cdr3_aa: CASSIGVAQPQHF

d_call: -
v_call: TRBV5-6
clone_size: -
j_call: TRBJ2-1
cdr3_length: 15
cdr3_nt: TGTGCCAGCAGCTTGGAGGGGGGGCCTTACAATGAGCAGTTCTTC
cdr3_aa: CASSLEGGPYNEQFF

d_call: -
v_call: TRBV15
clone_size: -
j_call: TRBJ1-1
cdr3_length: 16
cdr3_nt: TGTGCCACCAGCAGAGCCCCGGCAGGTTGGGACACTGAAGCTTTCTTT
cdr3_aa: CATSRAPAGWDTEAFF

d_call: -
v_call: TRBV30
clone_size: -
j_call: TRBJ2-7
cdr3_length: 12
cdr3_nt: TGTGCCTGGAGTGGCGGGGCATACGAGCAGTACTTC
cdr3_aa: CAWSGGAYEQYF

d_call: TRBD2
v_call: TRBV6-5
clone_size: once
j_call: TRBJ2-2
cdr3_length: 15
cdr3_nt: TGTGCCGGCAGTTACATGGTAGCGGGAGCTGGGGAGCTGTTTTTT
cdr3_aa: CAGSYMVAGAGELFF

d_call: TRBD1
v_call: TRBV27
clone_size: -
j_call: TRBJ2-1
cdr3_length: 15
cdr3_nt: TGTGCCAGCAGTCCGCGACAGGGTGTCAGGCATGAGCAGTTCTTC
cdr3_aa: CASSPRQGVRHEQFF

d_call: -
v_call: TRBV6-5
clone_size: once
j_call: TRBJ2-1
cdr3_length: 12
cdr3_nt: TGTGCCAGCAGTTATGTGGGTGGAGGGCAGTTCTTC
cdr3_aa: CASSYVGGGQFF

d_call: TRBD2
v_call: TRBV4-1
clone_size: -
j_call: TRBJ2-1
cdr3_length: 16
cdr3_nt: TGCGCCAGCAGCCAAGATCGGACTAGTTTCCCGAGTGAGCAGTTCTTC
cdr3_aa: CASSQDRTSFPSEQFF

d_call: -
v_call: TRBV19
clone_size: once
j_call: TRBJ1-1
cdr3_length: 12
cdr3_nt: TGTGCCAGTAACTACCACGGGACTGAAGCTTTCTTT
cdr3_aa: CASNYHGTEAFF

d_call: TRBD1
v_call: TRBV19
clone_size: few
j_call: TRBJ2-2
cdr3_length: 15
cdr3_nt: TGTGCCAGTAGTCCCCTCTCGACAGGGACGGGGGAGCTGTTTTTT
cdr3_aa: CASSPLSTGTGELFF

d_call: TRBD1
v_call: TRBV25-1
clone_size: -
j_call: TRBJ1-1
cdr3_length: 14
cdr3_nt: TGTGCCAGCGTTCGACAGGGCCTGAACACTGAAGCTTTCTTT
cdr3_aa: CASVRQGLNTEAFF

d_call: TRBD2
v_call: TRBV30
clone_size: -
j_call: TRBJ2-2
cdr3_length: 14
cdr3_nt: TGTGCCTGGAACCTAAACGGGGGGACCGGGGAGCTGTTTTTT
cdr3_aa: CAWNLNGGTGELFF

d_call: -
v_call: TRBV10-3
clone_size: -
j_call: TRBJ2-7
cdr3_length: 14
cdr3_nt: TGTGCCATCAGTGAGTCAACAGGGGAGGTCGAGCAGTACTTC
cdr3_aa: CAISESTGEVEQYF

d_call: -
v_call: TRBV10-1
clone_size: -
j_call: TRBJ1-2
cdr3_length: 13
cdr3_nt: TGCGCCAGCAGTCCCAGGGCAGGGAATGGCTACACCTTC
cdr3_aa: CASSPRAGNGYTF

d_call: TRBD2
v_call: TRBV5-1
clone_size: -
j_call: TRBJ2-5
cdr3_length: 16
cdr3_nt: TGCGCCAGCAGCCCAGCTAGCGGGAGGGGGAAAGAGACCCAGTACTTC
cdr3_aa: CASSPASGRGKETQYF

d_call: -
v_call: TRBV5-4
clone_size: -
j_call: TRBJ2-3
cdr3_length: 13
cdr3_nt: TGTGCCAGCGCGGGACTGAACACAGATACGCAGTATTTT
cdr3_aa: CASAGLNTDTQYF